The 24 T cell receptor beta chains listed next were all sequenced from one sample in a study of cytotoxic CD8 clonotypes in ibrutinib-treated CLL. Sequencing was performed with immunoSEQ multiplex PCR; in TCRdb, only in-frame clones are kept and a portion is missing. This repertoire shows roughly 63,000 clones, roughly 57% found once; its top ten account for approximately 14%. The source material was PBMCs, sampled after 12 months of ibrutinib treatment. The receptors were sampled from a human donor with chronic lymphocytic leukemia.

The chain couples TRBV6-5 to TRBJ2-7; D is uncertain. This CDR3 has 14 residues. Germline values: CDR1 MNHEY, CDR2 SVGAGI. Here the CDR3 reads CDITAIQKPYEQYF. CDR3 sequence (DNA): TGTGACATAACGGCCATCCAAAAGCCCTACGAGCAGTACTTC.

The chain carries TRBV5-1 and TRBJ1-1, with D possibly being TRBD1 (6 bases). Between the trimmed V and J ends, which lost 0 bases and 5 bases, there was a span of 11 bases. This CDR3 spans 14 amino acids. The germline gives CDR1 SGHRS, CDR2 YFSETQ. In nucleotides, the CDR3 is TGCGCCAGCAGCTTGGACCCCAGGGGTACTGAAGCTTTCTTT. This translates into CASSLDPRGTEAFF.

This clone occurred a few times. The chain uses TRBV30 and TRBJ2-7, with TRBD2 identical over 8 bases. Germline trimming cut 3 bases from V and 6 bases from J; bases unmatched to any gene: 7. CDR1 GTSNPN and CDR2 SVGIG come from the germline V gene (reference sequence). The CDR3 loop spans 13 amino acids. CDR3 DNA: TGTGCCTGGAGGGTGGGACTAGTAGGCGAGCAGTACTTC. Amino acid sequence: CAWRVGLVGEQYF.

The chain carries TRBV6-6 and TRBJ1-2; 7 positions match TRBD1. Unmatched junction bases numbered 4, after V lost 2 bases and J lost 7 bases. The length of the CDR3 is 13 residues. The V gene's germline CDR1 is MNHNY and CDR2 SVGAGI (reference sequence). In nucleotides, the CDR3 is TGTGCCAGCAGTTACAGGCAGGGGGGTGGCTACACCTTC. As protein: CASSYRQGGGYTF.

V is TRBV5-1 and J is TRBJ2-5; the match to TRBD2 covers 8 bases. Germline-derived CDR1 and CDR2 are SGHRS and YFSETQ. J lost 2 bases, V lost 0 bases, and 3 bases had no gene match. The CDR3 extends over 15 amino acids. CDR3 nucleotides: TGCGCCAGCAGCTTGGCGCCTAGCGGGCAAGAGACCCAGTACTTC. Translated: CASSLAPSGQETQYF.

The chain joins TRBV5-1 to TRBJ2-2; 7 nucleotides align to TRBD2. Germline V gives CDR1 SGHRS, CDR2 YFSETQ. The V gene end was trimmed by 4 bases and the J gene end by 6 bases; junction bases not matched to a gene: 15. This CDR3 has 17 residues. The CDR3 here is CASSPIAVGAGPGELFF. The CDR3 bases are TGCGCCAGCAGCCCTATAGCGGTGGGAGCGGGGCCCGGGGAGCTGTTTTTT. The full variable domain, its missing parts supplied by reference TRBV5-1 and TRBJ2-2, is KAGVTQTPRYLIKTRGQQVTLSCSPISGHRSVSWYQQTPGQGLQFLFEYFSETQRNKGNFPGRFSGRQFSNSRSEMNVSTLELGDSALYLCASSPIAVGAGPGELFFGEGSRLTVL.

The J gene is TRBJ2-6, the V gene TRBV9, with 7 nucleotides matching TRBD1. From germline, CDR1 is SGDLS and CDR2 YYNGEE. Germline trimming cut 3 bases from V and 0 bases from J; bases unmatched to any gene: 6. The CDR3 is made up of 17 amino acids. CDR3 in DNA: TGTGCCAGCAGCGAAGACAGGGCCCCCTCTGGGGCCAACGTCCTGACTTTC. It specifies CASSEDRAPSGANVLTF. The entire variable domain, with the rest obtained from reference TRBV9 and TRBJ2-6, is as follows: DSGVTQTPKHLITATGQRVTLRCSPRSGDLSVYWYQQSLDQGLQFLIQYYNGEERAKGNILERFSAQQFPDLHSELNLSSLELGDSALYFCASSEDRAPSGANVLTFGAGSRLTVL.

In its sample, this clone was seen many times. V gene TRBV2 combines with J gene TRBJ2-5; TRBD1 is a possible D gene (5 bases). V dropped 5 bases and J dropped 5 bases, with 9 bases sitting between them. CDR1 SNHLY and CDR2 FYNNEI come from the germline V gene. CDR3 size: 12 residues. The CDR3 here is CASSLRVETQYF. DNA for the CDR3: TGTGCCAGCAGTCTCAGGGTCGAGACCCAGTACTTC.

The chain has TRBV5-1 and TRBJ1-2; D is undetermined. Trimming stripped 0 bases from V and 4 bases from J, with 7 bases between. Germline CDR1 SGHRS, CDR2 YFSETQ. This CDR3 region has 13 residues. The CDR3 DNA follows: TGCGCCAGCAGCTTGGGCCTTGGCTATGGCTACACCTTC. It codes for CASSLGLGYGYTF.

The V gene is TRBV10-2, the J gene TRBJ2-1, with 7 bases aligning to TRBD2. CDR3 length: 15 amino acids. Germline CDR1 reads WSHSY; CDR2 reads SAAADI. V gave up 2 bases and J gave up 2 bases; unmatched junction bases: 3. CDR3 loop: CASSEGRVPYNEQFF. The CDR3 DNA reads TGCGCCAGCAGTGAGGGGAGGGTACCCTACAATGAGCAGTTCTTC.

At least ten counts were recorded for this clone. This sample also contains other DNA sequences that code for the same CDR3. Here the CDR3 reads CASSSGLAGEDSYNEQFF. CDR3 sequence (DNA): TGTGCCAGCAGCTCCGGGCTAGCGGGAGAAGACTCCTACAATGAGCAGTTCTTC. The V and J genes are TRBV7-6 and TRBJ2-1; 10 bases map to TRBD2. Germline V CDR1 and CDR2: SGHVS, FNYEAQ. The V and J ends lost 4 bases and 0 bases, in that order; junction bases with no gene match: 9. This CDR3 region has 18 residues.

The chain carries TRBV6-6 and TRBJ2-7, with 9 bases identical to TRBD1. Trimming took 5 bases from V and 5 from J; bases not matched to a gene: 4. Germline V gives CDR1 MNHNY, CDR2 SVGAGI (reference sequence). The CDR3 has 13 residues. This CDR3 reads CASSPRTGDEQYV. CDR3 nucleotides: TGTGCCAGCAGTCCCCGGACAGGGGACGAGCAGTACGTC.

V gene TRBV5-1 combines with J gene TRBJ2-5, with 11 nucleotides matching TRBD2. In germline, CDR1 is SGHRS, CDR2 YFSETQ. The CDR3 totals 16 residues. V was pared by 2 bases and J by 2 bases, with 5 bases of the junction left unmatched. CDR3 sequence: CASSFTSGGTQETQYF. DNA of the CDR3: TGCGCCAGCAGCTTTACTAGCGGGGGCACACAAGAGACCCAGTACTTC.

This clone was observed a handful of times. V and J are TRBV6-1 and TRBJ1-2, with 9 bases aligning to TRBD1. Looked up from germline, CDR1 is MNHNS and CDR2 is SASEGT. The CDR3 length is 14 residues. Germline trimming cut 4 bases from V and 4 bases from J; bases unmatched to any gene: 4. The chain's CDR3 is CASSGDRASYGYTF. CDR3 bases: TGTGCCAGCAGTGGGGACAGGGCGAGCTATGGCTACACCTTC.

The chain couples TRBV18 to TRBJ2-1; TRBD2 matches 7 bases. J gave up 2 bases and V 1 base, and 5 bases lay outside the gene matches. CDR1 and CDR2 (germline): KGHSH, LQKENI. This CDR3 comprises 16 residues. The CDR3 loop reads CASSPLSGKTYNEQFF. The CDR3 coding sequence is TGTGCCAGCTCACCACTGAGCGGGAAGACCTACAATGAGCAGTTCTTC.

The chain uses TRBV4-1 and TRBJ1-1; TRBD1 matches at 7 bases. From germline, CDR1 is MGHRA and CDR2 YSYEKL. After removal of 4 bases from V and 1 base from J, the junction contained 9 bases not matched to a gene. The CDR3 loop spans 16 amino acids. Written as DNA, the CDR3 is TGCGCCAGCAGCCGGGCAGGGGGGGGTTCGAACACTGAAGCTTTCTTT. As protein: CASSRAGGGSNTEAFF.

This clone appeared a few times. V gene TRBV30 combines with J gene TRBJ2-7; TRBD2 agrees at 12 bases. This CDR3 spans 15 amino acids. CDR1 and CDR2 from the germline V gene are GTSNPN and SVGIG (reference sequence). V lost 2 bases, J lost 5 bases, and 7 bases stayed unmatched. CDR3 protein: CAWSWLAGGYNEQYF. CDR3 bases: TGTGCCTGGAGTTGGCTAGCGGGAGGGTACAACGAGCAGTACTTC.

At least ten counts were recorded for this clone. This chain uses TRBV7-7 with TRBJ2-5; D tentatively reads TRBD1 or TRBD2 (5 bases each). V lost 1 base and J lost 4, with 13 bases in between. Germline V gene sequence: CDR1 SSHAT, CDR2 FNYEAQ (reference sequence). The CDR3 has 15 residues. The CDR3 DNA is TGTGCCAGCAGCTTAGGGCCAGGGACGGGAGAGACCCAGTACTTC. Protein: CASSLGPGTGETQYF. Full variable domain (rest looked up from reference TRBV7-7 and TRBJ2-5): GAGVSQSPRYKVTKRGQDVTLRCDPISSHATLYWYQQALGQGPEFLTYFNYEAQPDKSGLPSDRFSAERPEGSISTLTIQRTEQRDSAMYRCASSLGPGTGETQYFGPGTRLLVL.

This clone has at least ten counts. The chain recombines TRBV7-8 with TRBJ1-3; TRBD1 might be the D (6 bases). The CDR3 contains 15 residues. Germline lookup yields CDR1 SGHVS and CDR2 FQNEAQ. V was cut by 5 bases and J by 6 bases, with 17 bases left in between. CDR3 DNA: TGTGCCAGCAGCATCGCCACAGGGAACATAAACACCATATATTTT. Translating gives CASSIATGNINTIYF.

As for this clone: One end of the junction varies from germline; a read error may be responsible. Other DNA sequences in the sample encode the same CDR3. CDR3 sequence (DNA): TGCAGCGTTGCCCTCCCCCGTGGGGAGATGGTAGAGACTCAGTACTTC. Encoded protein: CSVALPRGEMVETQYF. This rearrangement joins TRBV29-1 to TRBJ2-5; D is possibly TRBD2 (5 bases). Germline V lookup: CDR1 SQVTM, CDR2 ANQGSEA. This CDR3 region has 16 residues.

CDR3 loop: CATWREPYQETQYF. For the CDR3, the DNA is TGTGCCACTTGGAGGGAACCCTACCAAGAGACCCAGTACTTC. This chain uses TRBV2 with TRBJ2-5; D perhaps matches TRBD2 (6 bases). There are 14 residues in the CDR3. Trimming left V 10 bases short and J 0 bases short, with 15 bases between. Per the germline V gene, CDR1 is SNHLY and CDR2 is FYNNEI.

The chain carries TRBV27 and TRBJ2-7; TRBD2 matches at 7 bases. Germline CDR1 is MNHEY and CDR2 is SMNVEV (reference sequence). Trimming cost V 0 bases and J 1 base; bases outside gene matches: 6. There are 16 residues in the CDR3. CDR3 amino acids: CASSLSGLAASYEQYF. CDR3 nucleotide sequence: TGTGCCAGCAGTTTATCGGGGCTAGCGGCTTCCTACGAGCAGTACTTC.

The rearrangement joins TRBV19 to TRBJ1-4; D unresolved. Germline V gives CDR1 LNHDA, CDR2 SQIVND (reference sequence). This CDR3 has 13 residues. Trimming left V 1 base short and J 5 bases short, with 5 bases between. The CDR3 region is CASSIAANEKLFF. CDR3 in DNA: TGTGCCAGTAGTATAGCCGCGAATGAAAAACTGTTTTTT.

The CDR3 loop is CASIVGGIDTEAFF. The CDR3 DNA reads TGTGCCAGTATAGTGGGGGGAATAGACACTGAAGCTTTCTTT. J is TRBJ1-1 and V is TRBV19, with D possibly TRBD1 on 5 matching bases. Germline CDR1 reads LNHDA; CDR2 reads SQIVND (reference sequence). V gave up 7 bases and J gave up 3 bases, with 15 bases separating them. This CDR3 comprises 14 residues. The whole variable domain, remainder taken from reference TRBV19 and TRBJ1-1, is DGGITQSPKYLFRKEGQNVTLSCEQNLNHDAMYWYRQDPGQGLRLIYYSQIVNDFQKGDIAEGYSVSREKKESFPLTVTSAQKNPTAFYLCASIVGGIDTEAFFGQGTRLTVV.